These 13 T cell receptor beta chains were sequenced from one sample in a study of T cells in Graves' hyperthyroidism and ophthalmopathy. Amplified regions were TCR beta CDR3 sequences from RNA transcripts. Researchers ran a first-round RT-PCR on the TCR CDR3 using the HTBI primer set. TCRdb passed the multiplex PCR reads through MiXCR, listing each CDR3 protein once. The sample includes around 34,000 distinct CDR3 sequences, around 52% seen only once; the top ten take 25%. Source material: blood. Receptors originate from a woman in her forties with Graves' ophthalmopathy.

This clonotype was counted between two and nine times. Likely a read error: the CDR3 ends without its conserved phenylalanine or tryptophan. The chain uses TRBV28 and TRBJ2-5; maybe TRBD1 (5 bases). The V gene's germline CDR1 is MDHEN and CDR2 SYDVKM. With 5 bases removed from V and 4 bases from J, the gap between germline ends came to 11 bases. There are 13 residues in the CDR3. The CDR3 is CASSPTVPETQYL. DNA for the CDR3: TGTGCCAGCAGTCCGACAGTCCCAGAGACCCAGTACCTC.

V and J are TRBV10-3 and TRBJ1-5, with D possibly matching TRBD1 (6 bases). Trimming removed 6 bases at V and 3 bases at J, with 9 bases between. CDR1 and CDR2 from the germline V gene are ENHRY and SYGVKD. The CDR3 length is 13 residues. CDR3 in DNA: TGTGCCATCAGGGACAGCCTCAATCAGCCCCAGCATTTT. This translates into CAIRDSLNQPQHF.

The V and J genes are TRBV19 and TRBJ2-3; 7 positions agree with TRBD2. V lost 3 bases, J lost 5 bases, and 14 bases stayed unmatched. The CDR3 contains 17 residues. Germline V CDR1 and CDR2: LNHDA, SQIVND (reference sequence). The DNA for the CDR3 is TGTGCCAGTAGTATTGCCCTCTGGCGGGAGTATGAAGATACGCAGTATTTT. Its translation is CASSIALWREYEDTQYF.

The rearrangement links TRBV15 to TRBJ2-3; 7 bases line up with TRBD2. V was pared by 3 bases and J by 2 bases, with 11 bases of the junction left unmatched. Germline V gene lookup returns CDR1 LNHNV and CDR2 YYDKDF (reference sequence). This CDR3 is 17 amino acids long. The CDR3 DNA follows: TGTGCCACCAGCAGGCCGATAACAGCGGGGATCACAGATACGCAGTATTTT. Its translation: CATSRPITAGITDTQYF.

A remark on this clonotype: Given the absence of the conserved phenylalanine or tryptophan at the CDR3 end, a read error is likely. Because the CDR3's place on the DNA is in doubt, the DNA is left out and the CDR3 is given as listed by TCRdb. The chain couples TRBV19 to TRBJ2-7; the DNA was not used to check the table's D call, TRBD2. Termini included, the CDR3 measures 10 amino acids. Germline CDR1 reads LNHDA; CDR2 reads SQIVND (reference sequence). CDR3 sequence: CASRTLGLAG.

The sample holds many counts of this clonotype. This chain links TRBV6-1 with TRBJ1-1; D gene uncertain. The CDR3 contains 15 residues. V shed 6 bases and J shed 1 base, with 15 bases lying between them. Germline V gene lookup returns CDR1 MNHNS and CDR2 SASEGT. The CDR3: CASRADGGSNTEAFF. For the CDR3, the DNA is TGTGCCAGCAGAGCGGACGGTGGGTCGAACACTGAAGCTTTCTTT.

This clonotype came up many times. The V gene is TRBV3-1, the J gene TRBJ2-5; TRBD1 aligns across 7 bases. Germline loops: CDR1 LGHDT, CDR2 YNNKEL (reference sequence). V trimming: 6 bases; J trimming: 1 base; junction bases outside the gene matches: 5. This CDR3 region has 14 residues. CDR3 in amino acids: CASRPDRVQETQYF. The DNA of the CDR3 is TGTGCCAGCAGACCCGACAGGGTCCAAGAGACCCAGTACTTC.

The table lists this clonotype with many counts. The chain is built from TRBV19 and TRBJ1-1, with TRBD1 matching over 7 bases. The CDR3 covers 13 residues. The trim removed 9 bases at V and 1 base at J, leaving 5 bases unmatched. Germline V gene lookup returns CDR1 LNHDA and CDR2 SQIVND (reference sequence). The CDR3 sequence: CARKTGKNTEAFF. The CDR3 DNA reads TGTGCCAGGAAGACAGGGAAGAACACTGAAGCTTTCTTT.

This clonotype was detected ten times or more. This rearrangement joins TRBV11-2 to TRBJ2-1; D may be TRBD2 (5 bases). The ends were cut back, 1 base at V and 7 bases at J, with 14 bases in the middle. The CDR3 loop spans 15 amino acids. Germline CDR1 SGHAT, CDR2 FQNNGV. The CDR3, as DNA: TGTGCCAGCAGCTTAGGAGGGTGGGCAATGAATGAGCAGTTCTTC. This codes for CASSLGGWAMNEQFF.

At least ten counts were recorded for this clonotype. This sequence may be a read error, since a much larger clone differs from it by one base. The chain has TRBV20-1 and TRBJ2-7, with TRBD2 matching over 10 bases. Unmatched junction bases numbered 4, after V lost 6 bases and J lost 2 bases. This CDR3 has 13 residues. CDR1 and CDR2 (germline): DFQATT, SNEGSKA (reference sequence). CDR3 DNA sequence: TGCAGTGCCGGAAGCGGGAGGGCCTACGAGCAGTACTTC. It is translated as CSAGSGRAYEQYF.

The chain combines TRBV29-1 with TRBJ2-3; 7 bases match TRBD1. V trimming: 4 bases; J trimming: 3 bases; junction bases outside the gene matches: 10. The CDR3 spans 15 residues. Germline CDR1 and CDR2: SQVTM and ANQGSEA. CDR3 nucleotide sequence: TGCAGCGTTGTGGGGGCAGGGGGAAGGACAGATACGCAGTATTTT. Protein: CSVVGAGGRTDTQYF.

This clonotype occurred many times. The chain joins TRBV20-1 to TRBJ2-7; TRBD1 matches at 9 bases. Germline V gives CDR1 DFQATT, CDR2 SNEGSKA (reference sequence). V gave up 6 bases and J gave up 2 bases; unmatched junction bases: 11. The CDR3 totals 15 residues. This CDR3 is CSAEYSGTGTYEQYF. In nucleotides, the CDR3 is TGCAGTGCAGAATACTCCGGGACAGGGACCTACGAGCAGTACTTC.

This clonotype was seen ten or more times. The chain joins TRBV5-1 to TRBJ1-1; 7 bases are shared with TRBD1. CDR1 and CDR2 (germline): SGHRS, YFSETQ. The CDR3 spans 14 residues. V lost 4 bases to trimming and J lost 6 bases; unmatched junction nucleotides: 9. The CDR3 sequence is CASSPVGQVSEAFF. The CDR3 nucleotides read TGCGCCAGCAGCCCGGTAGGACAGGTCTCTGAAGCTTTCTTT.